The 17 T cell receptor beta chains presented below share a single source sample, sequenced in a study of T cell responses to AZD1222 COVID-19 vaccine. Sequencing used immunoSEQ multiplex PCR; TCRdb keeps in-frame clones, though not all of them. Of some 120,000 clones in the sample, 92% were seen once. Sequenced here: peripheral blood, sampled 28 days after the second AZD1222 dose. The receptors here all came from an adult who received the AZD1222 COVID-19 vaccine.

This chain joins TRBV2 and TRBJ1-6; no definite D call. CDR1 is SNHLY, CDR2 FYNNEI, per germline. The CDR3 has 13 residues. The V end was cut by 8 bases, the J end by 10 bases, with 15 bases between. CDR3: CASLSPEASPLHF. The CDR3 DNA reads TGTGCCAGCCTTTCCCCCGAGGCATCACCCCTCCACTTT.

V and J are TRBV27 and TRBJ2-5; 7 nucleotides match TRBD1. Germline CDR1 MNHEY, CDR2 SMNVEV (reference sequence). V gave up 8 bases and J gave up 2 bases; unmatched junction bases: 11. This CDR3 has 15 residues. The CDR3 region is CASSSGTVVQETQYF. CDR3 sequence (DNA): TGTGCCAGCTCTTCCGGGACAGTGGTGCAAGAGACCCAGTACTTC.

This chain joins TRBV14 and TRBJ2-1; 14 positions match TRBD2. The CDR3 has 19 residues. Losses at the gene ends were 0 bases for V and 9 bases for J; bases not matched to a gene: 13. CDR1 and CDR2 (germline): SGHDN, FVKESK. CDR3 sequence (DNA): TGTGCCAGCAGCCAAGAAATCGGGACTAGCGGGAGAAGAATCCTTGAGCAGTTCTTC. It translates to CASSQEIGTSGRRILEQFF.

The genes are TRBV19 and TRBJ2-1; D unresolved. Germline values: CDR1 LNHDA, CDR2 SQIVND (reference sequence). The CDR3 has 15 residues. V was trimmed by 5 bases and J by 4 bases, leaving 15 bases between them. Here the CDR3 DNA reads TGTGCCAGTAGTTTTTCTCCCGACCGATACAATGAGCAGTTCTTC. It is translated as CASSFSPDRYNEQFF.

Here the CDR3 reads CASSLGIESNEQYF. CDR3 DNA: TGTGCCAGCAGCCTAGGGATAGAATCCAACGAGCAGTACTTC. The V gene is TRBV9, the J gene TRBJ2-7, with no clear D. CDR1 and CDR2 from the germline V gene are SGDLS and YYNGEE. Trimming left V 4 bases short and J 5 bases short, with 16 bases between. The CDR3 loop spans 14 amino acids.

This chain joins TRBV7-9 and TRBJ2-7; the D is unclear. The germline V gene encodes CDR1 SEHNR and CDR2 FQNEAQ (reference sequence). Trimming cost V 10 bases and J 0 bases, with 10 bases left between them. CDR3 length: 12 residues. DNA for the CDR3: TGTGCCACGGACGCAAGCTCCTACGAGCAGTACTTC. This sequence encodes CATDASSYEQYF.

The J gene is TRBJ2-2, the V gene TRBV4-1; D is possibly TRBD1 (5 bases). The germline V gene encodes CDR1 MGHRA and CDR2 YSYEKL. The V gene lost 1 base and the J gene lost 4 bases, with 13 bases spanning the gap. The CDR3 extends over 16 amino acids. This CDR3 is CASSQVSGKVTGELFF. CDR3 nucleotides: TGCGCCAGCAGCCAAGTCTCAGGGAAAGTCACCGGGGAGCTGTTTTTT.

The J gene is TRBJ2-3, the V gene TRBV7-9, with 12 bases lining up with TRBD2. The germline V gene encodes CDR1 SEHNR and CDR2 FQNEAQ (reference sequence). Trimming at V came to 2 bases and at J to 0 bases, leaving 9 bases not matched to a gene. CDR3 size: 19 residues. The CDR3 nucleotides read TGTGCCAGCAGCTTACTTTTGGGACTAGCGGGCCCTAGCACAGATACGCAGTATTTT. It codes for CASSLLLGLAGPSTDTQYF.

The chain uses TRBV5-4 and TRBJ2-7; 15 positions agree with TRBD2. The germline V gene encodes CDR1 SGHNT and CDR2 YYREEE (reference sequence). With V trimmed by 5 bases and J by 3 bases, 9 bases remained unmatched. The CDR3 totals 17 residues. The CDR3 coding sequence is TGTGCCAGCAGTCCCGGGACTAGCGGGGGGATCGTCTACGAGCAGTACTTC. It codes for CASSPGTSGGIVYEQYF.

The CDR3 region has the DNA TGTGCCAGCACCCTGAGCTCTGGGGCCAACGTCCTGACTTTC. This encodes CASTLSSGANVLTF. The J gene is TRBJ2-6, the V gene TRBV28; D is uncertain. This CDR3 is built from 14 residues. The germline gives CDR1 MDHEN, CDR2 SYDVKM. V was trimmed by 7 bases and J by 0 bases, leaving 7 bases between them. Full variable domain (missing parts from reference TRBV28 and TRBJ2-6): DVKVTQSSRYLVKRTGEKVFLECVQDMDHENMFWYRQDPGLGLRLIYFSYDVKMKEKGDIPEGYSVSREKKERFSLILESASTNQTSMYLCASTLSSGANVLTFGAGSRLTVL.

This clone was observed a single time. The chain has TRBV7-9 and TRBJ2-4, with D possibly matching TRBD1 (6 bases). This CDR3 region has 19 residues. Germline V gene lookup returns CDR1 SEHNR and CDR2 FQNEAQ (reference sequence). Trimming shortened V by 8 bases and J by 8 bases, and 34 bases separated the two germline ends. CDR3 DNA sequence: TGTGCCAGCCGGCCCCCAAGGGCAACAGGGACCTTGGAAGGAGACATTCAGTACTTC. Protein: CASRPPRATGTLEGDIQYF.

The rearrangement uses TRBV10-2 and TRBJ2-1; D remains ambiguous. CDR1 WSHSY and CDR2 SAAADI come from the germline V gene. The V and J ends lost 0 bases and 13 bases respectively, with 7 bases between them. This CDR3 comprises 11 residues. The CDR3 DNA sequence: TGCGCCAGCAGTGAGTCGGGGATCCAGTTCTTC. This encodes CASSESGIQFF.

The V call is TRBV27, the J call TRBJ2-3; D ambiguous. CDR3 length: 11 amino acids. Germline lookup yields CDR1 MNHEY and CDR2 SMNVEV (reference sequence). The ends were cut back, 10 bases at V and 6 bases at J, with 11 bases in the middle. The CDR3 DNA reads TGTGCCACTCTTATACAGGATACGCAGTATTTT. Translation gives CATLIQDTQYF.

The genes are TRBV28 and TRBJ1-5; the D gene is possibly TRBD1 (6 bases). V was shortened by 5 bases and J by 0 bases, with 11 bases between the two germline ends. The CDR3 sequence is 15 residues long. CDR1 is MDHEN, CDR2 SYDVKM, per germline. The CDR3 DNA follows: TGTGCCAGCAGTCAAGGGGGACCTAGCAATCAGCCCCAGCATTTT. This sequence encodes CASSQGGPSNQPQHF.

The chain carries TRBV7-6 and TRBJ1-6; 8 bases are a match to TRBD1. The CDR3 runs to 15 residues. Germline CDR1 reads SGHVS; CDR2 reads FNYEAQ. V shed 5 bases and J 7 bases; nucleotides not matched to a gene: 7. The CDR3 nucleotides are TGTGCCAGCAGCGTCCGGGACAGGTCCAATTCACCCCTCCACTTT. Encoded protein: CASSVRDRSNSPLHF.

The J gene is TRBJ1-1, the V gene TRBV5-1; TRBD1 matches 11 bases. The CDR3 extends over 14 amino acids. CDR1 and CDR2 (germline): SGHRS, YFSETQ. The trim removed 6 bases at V and 3 bases at J, leaving 4 bases unmatched. CDR3 loop: CASTQGQGDTEAFF. The CDR3 DNA is TGCGCCAGCACCCAGGGACAGGGGGACACTGAAGCTTTCTTT. Using reference TRBV5-1 and TRBJ1-1 for the parts outside the CDR3, the full variable domain is KAGVTQTPRYLIKTRGQQVTLSCSPISGHRSVSWYQQTPGQGLQFLFEYFSETQRNKGNFPGRFSGRQFSNSRSEMNVSTLELGDSALYLCASTQGQGDTEAFFGQGTRLTVV.

As DNA, the CDR3 is TGTGCCAGCAGTTTAGGGGACAGGGGTGCGGCTTTCTTT. Amino acid sequence: CASSLGDRGAAFF. The rearrangement uses TRBV27 and TRBJ1-1; 10 nucleotides agree with TRBD1. CDR1 and CDR2 from the germline V gene are MNHEY and SMNVEV (reference sequence). This CDR3 is 13 amino acids long. Trimming cost V 2 bases and J 11 bases; bases outside gene matches: 5.